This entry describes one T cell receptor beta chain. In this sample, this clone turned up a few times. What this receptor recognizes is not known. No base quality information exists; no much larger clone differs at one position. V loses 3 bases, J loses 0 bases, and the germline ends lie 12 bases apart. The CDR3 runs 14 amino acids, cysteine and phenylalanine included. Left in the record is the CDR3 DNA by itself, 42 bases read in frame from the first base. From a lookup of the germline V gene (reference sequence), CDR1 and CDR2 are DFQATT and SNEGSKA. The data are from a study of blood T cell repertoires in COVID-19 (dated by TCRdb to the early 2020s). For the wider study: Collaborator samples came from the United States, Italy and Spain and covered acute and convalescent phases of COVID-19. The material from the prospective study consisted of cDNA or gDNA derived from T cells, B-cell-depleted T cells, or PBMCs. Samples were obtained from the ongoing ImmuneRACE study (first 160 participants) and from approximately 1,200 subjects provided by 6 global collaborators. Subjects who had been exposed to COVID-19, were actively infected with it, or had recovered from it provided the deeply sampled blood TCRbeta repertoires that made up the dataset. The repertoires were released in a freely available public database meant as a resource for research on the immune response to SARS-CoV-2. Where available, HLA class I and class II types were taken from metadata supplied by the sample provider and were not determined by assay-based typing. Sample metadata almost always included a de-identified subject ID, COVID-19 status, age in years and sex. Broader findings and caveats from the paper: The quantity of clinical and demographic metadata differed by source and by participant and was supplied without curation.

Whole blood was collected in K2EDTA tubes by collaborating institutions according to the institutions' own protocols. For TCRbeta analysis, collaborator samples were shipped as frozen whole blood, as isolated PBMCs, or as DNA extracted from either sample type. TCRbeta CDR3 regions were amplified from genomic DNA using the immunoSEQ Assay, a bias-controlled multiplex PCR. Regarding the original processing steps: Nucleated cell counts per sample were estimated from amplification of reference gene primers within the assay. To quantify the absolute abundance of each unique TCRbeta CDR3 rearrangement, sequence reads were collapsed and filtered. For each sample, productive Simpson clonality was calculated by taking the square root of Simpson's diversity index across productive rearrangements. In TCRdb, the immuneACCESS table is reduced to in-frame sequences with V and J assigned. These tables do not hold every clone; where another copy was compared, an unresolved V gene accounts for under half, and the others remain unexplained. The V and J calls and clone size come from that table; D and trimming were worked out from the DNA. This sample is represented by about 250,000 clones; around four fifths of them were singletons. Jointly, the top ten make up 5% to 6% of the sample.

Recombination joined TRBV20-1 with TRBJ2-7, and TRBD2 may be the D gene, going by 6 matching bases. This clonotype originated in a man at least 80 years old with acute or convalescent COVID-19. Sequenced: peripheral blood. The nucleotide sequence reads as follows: TGCAGTGCTAGTTCACAGGAGGGCTCCTACGAGCAGTACTTC. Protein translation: CSASSQEGSYEQYF.